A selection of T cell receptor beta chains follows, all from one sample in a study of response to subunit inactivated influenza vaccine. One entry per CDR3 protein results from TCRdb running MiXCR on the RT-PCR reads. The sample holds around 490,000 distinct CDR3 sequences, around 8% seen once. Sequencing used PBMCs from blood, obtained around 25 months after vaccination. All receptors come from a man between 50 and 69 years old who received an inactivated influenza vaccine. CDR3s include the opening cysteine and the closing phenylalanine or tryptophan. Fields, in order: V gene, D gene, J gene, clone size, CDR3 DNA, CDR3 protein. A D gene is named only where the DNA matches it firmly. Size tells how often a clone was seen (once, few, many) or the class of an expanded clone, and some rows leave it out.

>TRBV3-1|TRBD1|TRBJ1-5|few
TGTGCCAGCAGCCGGGACAGGAATAGCAATCAGCCCCAGCATTTT
CASSRDRNSNQPQHF
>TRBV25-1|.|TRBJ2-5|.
TGTGCCAGCAGTGACCCAGGCAGGGGAAAGACCCAGTACTTC
CASSDPGRGKTQYF
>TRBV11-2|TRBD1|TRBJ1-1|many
TGTGCCAGCAGCTTCGGACAGGGTCGGACTGAAGCTTTCTTT
CASSFGQGRTEAFF
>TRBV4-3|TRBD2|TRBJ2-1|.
TGCGCCAGCAGCCTCCGACTAGCGGGGGGGTACAATGAGCAGTTCTTC
CASSLRLAGGYNEQFF
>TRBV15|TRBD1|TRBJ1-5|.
TGTGCCACCAGCAACAGGGGAGATTTTAGCAATCAGCCCCAGCATTTT
CATSNRGDFSNQPQHF
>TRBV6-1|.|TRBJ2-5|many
TGTGCCAGCTCAAGCCAGTGGACATATCAAGAGACCCAGTACTTC
CASSSQWTYQETQYF
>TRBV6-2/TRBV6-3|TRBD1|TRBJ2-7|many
TGTGCCAGCAGTGTGGGACAGTTACTCTACGAGCAGTACTTC
CASSVGQLLYEQYF
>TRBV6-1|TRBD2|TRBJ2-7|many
TGTGCCAGCCTTGGACTAGCGGAGGGCTCGGAGCAGTACTTC
CASLGLAEGSEQYF
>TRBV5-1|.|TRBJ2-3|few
TGCGCCAGCAGCTTGTTCCGGAGTCCGGATACGCAGTATTTT
CASSLFRSPDTQYF
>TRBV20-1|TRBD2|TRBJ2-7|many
TGCAGTGCTAGAGATAACTCCAGGACTAGCGGGGAGCAGTACTTC
CSARDNSRTSGEQYF
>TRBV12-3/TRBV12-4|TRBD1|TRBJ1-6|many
TGTGCCAGCAGCAGACAGGGTAATTCACCCCTCCACTTT
CASSRQGNSPLHF
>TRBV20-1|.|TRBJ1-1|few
TGCAATGCAAGGTCCGGAGGGGAGGCTGAAGCTTTCTTT
CNARSGGEAEAFF
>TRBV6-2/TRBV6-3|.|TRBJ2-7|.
TGTGCCAGCAGTTACTCGATGGTTATGGGCTACGAGCAGTACTTC
CASSYSMVMGYEQYF
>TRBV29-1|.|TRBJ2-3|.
TGCAGCGCCCAGGGGAGGGTTACAGATACGCAGTATTTT
CSAQGRVTDTQYF
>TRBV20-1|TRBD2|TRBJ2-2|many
TGCAGTGCTAGAGATCTCGGGACTAGCGGATACACCGGGGAGCTGTTTTTT
CSARDLGTSGYTGELFF
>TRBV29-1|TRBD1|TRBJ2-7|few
TGCAGCGTGGAAACCGGGACAGCGAGGGTCTACGAGCAGTACTTC
CSVETGTARVYEQYF
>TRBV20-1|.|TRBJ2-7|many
TGCAGTGCTAGAGTCGGGCGTAGCGAGAGCTCCTACGAGCAGTACTTC
CSARVGRSESSYEQYF
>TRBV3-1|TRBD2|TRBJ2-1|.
TGTGCCAGCAGCCCCTCGGGACTAGCGGGTATTTATGAGCAGTTCTTC
CASSPSGLAGIYEQFF
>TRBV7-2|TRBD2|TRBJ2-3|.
TGTGCCAGCAGCTTAGACCGGGGGGGTGCCTATACGCAGTATTTT
CASSLDRGGAYTQYF
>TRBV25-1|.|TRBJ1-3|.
TGTGCCAGCAGTGAAACCCGGCTCCACTCTGGAAACACCATATATTTT
CASSETRLHSGNTIYF
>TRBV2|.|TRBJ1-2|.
TGTGCCAGCAGTGTCTCCTGGGACTATGGCTACACCTTC
CASSVSWDYGYTF
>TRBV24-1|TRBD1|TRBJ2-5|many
TGTGCCACCAGTGATTTGCAGGGGGTAGGCGGAGAGACCCAGTACTTC
CATSDLQGVGGETQYF
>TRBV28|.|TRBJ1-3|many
TGTGCCAGCAGTTTCCAGGGACTTGGCGGAAACACCATATATTTT
CASSFQGLGGNTIYF
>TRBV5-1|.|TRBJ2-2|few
TGCGCCAGCAGCCCCTCTGGCGACCGCACCGGGGAGCTGTTTTTT
CASSPSGDRTGELFF
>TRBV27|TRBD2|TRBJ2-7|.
TGTGCCAGCAGTTCCCCCAAAATAGCGGGGTCCTACGAGCAGTACTTC
CASSSPKIAGSYEQYF
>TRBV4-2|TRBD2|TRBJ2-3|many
TGTGCCAGCAGCAAGGGACTAGCGGGTGCAGATACGCAGTATTTT
CASSKGLAGADTQYF
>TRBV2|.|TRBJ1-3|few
TGTGCCAGCAGCGGTCTTCTAAGCTCTGGAAACACCATATATTTT
CASSGLLSSGNTIYF
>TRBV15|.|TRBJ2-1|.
TGTGCCACCGGCCTGGGGCGGGAACTACTAAATGAGCAGTTCTTC
CATGLGRELLNEQFF
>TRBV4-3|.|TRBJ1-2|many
TGCGCCAGCAGCCTCCAAAGGGGGGCTAACTATGGCTACACCTTC
CASSLQRGANYGYTF
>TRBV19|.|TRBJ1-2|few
TGTGCCAGTAGTATTCCGCAGAGCTATGGCTACACCTTC
CASSIPQSYGYTF
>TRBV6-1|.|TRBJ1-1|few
TGTGCCAGCAGTCTGAACAGGGAGAACACTGAAGCTTTCTTT
CASSLNRENTEAFF
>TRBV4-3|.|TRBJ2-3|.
TGCGCCAGCAGCCGCCTTACCGCCAGCACAGATACGCAGTATTTT
CASSRLTASTDTQYF
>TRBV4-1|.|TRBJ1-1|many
TGCGCCAGCAGCGGTCGGACAGATGGTACTGAAGCTTTCTTT
CASSGRTDGTEAFF
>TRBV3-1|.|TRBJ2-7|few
TGTGCCAGCAGCCAAGGGCCCATTTTCGAGCAGTACTTC
CASSQGPIFEQYF
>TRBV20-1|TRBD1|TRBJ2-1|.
TGCAGTGCGAGGACAGGAGTTGGTGAGCAGTTCTTC
CSARTGVGEQFF
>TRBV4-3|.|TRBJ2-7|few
TGCGCCAGCAGCCAAGAGGAGGGGGCGGGTTCCTACGAGCAGTACTTC
CASSQEEGAGSYEQYF
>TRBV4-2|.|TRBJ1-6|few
TGTGCCAGCAGCCAAGACGGGGTCTATAATTCACCCCTCCACTTT
CASSQDGVYNSPLHF
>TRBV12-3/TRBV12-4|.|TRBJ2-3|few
TGTGCCAGCAGTTTTTTCGATTCTGGGGGAGGACTGGCAGATACGCAGTATTTT
CASSFFDSGGGLADTQYF
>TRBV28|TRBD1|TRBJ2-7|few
TGTGCCACGAGGACAGGGTCCTACGAGCAGTACTTC
CATRTGSYEQYF
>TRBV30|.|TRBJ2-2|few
TGTGCCTGGAGCAGAGGATGGGGAGACTCGAACACCGGGGAGCTGTTTTTT
CAWSRGWGDSNTGELFF
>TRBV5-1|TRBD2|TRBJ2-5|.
TGCGCCAGCAGCCCGGGGCGGGGACTAGCGAGAGGGGAGACCCAGTACTTC
CASSPGRGLARGETQYF
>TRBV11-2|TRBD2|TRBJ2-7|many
TGTGCCAGCGGCCGGACTAGCGGCACCTACGAGCAGTACTTC
CASGRTSGTYEQYF
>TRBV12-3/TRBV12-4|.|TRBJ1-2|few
TGTGCCAGCAGTTTAGGAACAGGGTACTATTATGGCTACACCTTC
CASSLGTGYYYGYTF
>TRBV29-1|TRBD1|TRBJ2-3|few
TGCAGCGTTGAAGGGGCGGACAGGGGGAGAGGCACAGATACGCAGTATTTT
CSVEGADRGRGTDTQYF
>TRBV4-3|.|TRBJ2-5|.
TGCGCCAGCAGCCAAGGGGAGCAACAAGAGACCCAGTACTTC
CASSQGEQQETQYF
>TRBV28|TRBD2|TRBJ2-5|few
TGTGCCAGCAGTCCTTTACTAGCGGGGGGCATAGAGACCCAGTACTTC
CASSPLLAGGIETQYF
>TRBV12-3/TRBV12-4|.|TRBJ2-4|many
TGTGCCAGCAGTTTACTGGGGAACATTCAGTACTTC
CASSLLGNIQYF
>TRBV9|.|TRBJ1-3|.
TGTGCCAGCAGCCCCCTGGTTGACACCATATATTTT
CASSPLVDTIYF
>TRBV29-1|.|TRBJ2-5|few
TGCAGATACTTAGAAGAGACCCAGTACTTC
CRYLEETQYF
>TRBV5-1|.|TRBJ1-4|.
TGCGCCAGCAGCGGGGGGTCGGGTGAAAAACTGTTTTTT
CASSGGSGEKLFF
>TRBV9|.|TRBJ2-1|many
TGTGCCAGCAGCGTGGGCGGGACCTACAATGAGCAGTTCTTC
CASSVGGTYNEQFF